The 13 T cell receptor beta chains below come from one sample, sequenced in a study of control samples from healthy donors and cancer patients. Produced via immunoSEQ multiplex PCR; TCRdb's table is partial and in-frame only. The sample contains approximately 99,000 clones, approximately 84% of which appear only once. The specimen sequenced was blood. The receptors come from a man younger than 35 in good health.

The chain employs TRBV19 and TRBJ1-2; unclear D gene. This CDR3 comprises 15 residues. The germline V gene encodes CDR1 LNHDA and CDR2 SQIVND (reference sequence). Trimming removed 5 bases at V and 5 bases at J, with 18 bases between. CDR3 nucleotide sequence: TGTGCCAGTAGTCATGGACGGGATGGCCTATATGGCTACACCTTC. This encodes CASSHGRDGLYGYTF.

This chain joins TRBV12-3 or TRBV12-4 and TRBJ1-5; D ambiguous. The V and J ends lost 3 bases and 5 bases respectively, with 8 bases between them. The CDR3 is 13 amino acids. In nucleotides, the CDR3 is TGTGCCAGCAGTTTCCGGACGGATCAGCCCCAGCATTTT. This gives the protein CASSFRTDQPQHF.

This chain uses TRBV2 with TRBJ1-5; 8 bases match TRBD1. Trimming removed 7 bases from V and 4 bases from J; junction bases left unmatched: 3. The CDR3 is 13 residues long. Germline V lookup: CDR1 SNHLY, CDR2 FYNNEI. DNA for the CDR3: TGTGCCAGCACAGGGGGCCCGAATCAGCCCCAGCATTTT. It codes for CASTGGPNQPQHF.

The chain couples TRBV10-2 to TRBJ2-7; 8 nucleotides agree with TRBD1. The V segment lost 6 bases and the J segment 4 bases; nucleotides outside the gene matches: 8. The CDR3 loop spans 14 amino acids. Germline loops: CDR1 WSHSY, CDR2 SAAADI. The CDR3 spells CASRYGQGSYEQYF. CDR3 sequence (DNA): TGCGCCAGCAGATACGGACAGGGATCGTACGAGCAGTACTTC.

The J gene is TRBJ2-1, the V gene TRBV27; D not certain. Germline values: CDR1 MNHEY, CDR2 SMNVEV (reference sequence). V was pared by 4 bases and J by 2 bases, with 9 bases between. CDR3 size: 14 residues. CDR3 in DNA: TGTGCCAGCAGTTCCGATACCCCCTACAATGAGCAGTTCTTC. Translating gives CASSSDTPYNEQFF.

V and J are TRBV3-1 (or the pseudogene TRBV3-2) and TRBJ2-1, with 7 bases lining up with TRBD1. The length of the CDR3 is 14 residues. Germline-derived CDR1 and CDR2 are LGHDT and YNNKEL (reference sequence). J was trimmed by 6 bases and V by 4 bases; bases with no gene match: 6. The CDR3 DNA sequence: TGTGCCAGCAGCCCGGGACAGAATATCAATGAGCAGTTCTTC. Its protein is CASSPGQNINEQFF.

CDR3 coding DNA: TGTGCCAGCAGCTCGGGTCTGCGGGGAAACACCATATATTTT. Residues: CASSSGLRGNTIYF. This chain connects TRBV7-9 to TRBJ1-3; D remains ambiguous. V gave up 4 bases and J gave up 4 bases, with 11 bases separating them. This CDR3 comprises 14 residues. CDR1 is SEHNR and CDR2 is FQNEAQ in the germline V gene (reference sequence).

The V gene is TRBV27, the J gene TRBJ1-2; D might be TRBD1 (6 bases). The CDR3 has 14 residues. Trimming removed 6 bases at V and 1 base at J, with 12 bases between. Germline V lookup: CDR1 MNHEY, CDR2 SMNVEV (reference sequence). The CDR3 region has the DNA TGTGCCAGCAGCCGTACAGGGATTAACTATGGCTACACCTTC. Protein product: CASSRTGINYGYTF.

The genes are TRBV6-5 and TRBJ2-7; D is unclear. The CDR3 sequence is 14 residues long. V lost 5 bases, J lost 7 bases, and 18 bases lay in between. Per the germline V gene, CDR1 is MNHEY and CDR2 is SVGAGI. CDR3: CASSPMIFGKEQYF. In DNA form, the CDR3 reads TGTGCCAGCAGTCCAATGATTTTTGGGAAAGAGCAGTACTTC.

The chain's CDR3 is CSTRPDAQETQYF. DNA for the CDR3: TGCAGCACCCGTCCGGACGCTCAAGAGACCCAGTACTTC. This chain joins TRBV29-1 and TRBJ2-5; D is unresolved. V was trimmed by 8 bases and J by 2 bases, leaving 15 bases between them. Germline V lookup: CDR1 SQVTM, CDR2 ANQGSEA. This CDR3 is 13 amino acids long.

The chain has TRBV11-2 and TRBJ1-2; 9 bases fit TRBD1. The V gene end was trimmed by 4 bases and the J gene end by 7 bases; junction bases not matched to a gene: 16. The CDR3 consists of 17 residues. From germline, CDR1 is SGHAT and CDR2 FQNNGV. CDR3 loop: CASSSVTGQGHLGGYTF. The CDR3 bases are TGTGCCAGCAGCTCCGTTACGGGACAGGGTCATTTGGGTGGCTACACCTTC.

The J gene is TRBJ1-1, the V gene TRBV27; possible D gene TRBD1, 5 bases. Germline loops: CDR1 MNHEY, CDR2 SMNVEV (reference sequence). Trimming took 4 bases from V and 1 from J, leaving 13 bases between them. CDR3 length equals 15 residues. CDR3: CASSWGRGKNTEAFF. Here the CDR3 DNA reads TGTGCCAGCAGTTGGGGGAGGGGCAAGAACACTGAAGCTTTCTTT.

The V call is TRBV27, the J call TRBJ1-4; D call uncertain. Germline V gene sequence: CDR1 MNHEY, CDR2 SMNVEV (reference sequence). V lost 3 bases, J lost 5 bases, and 13 bases lay in between. This CDR3 comprises 15 residues. The CDR3, as DNA: TGTGCCAGCAGTTTCCTCGGACTGATAAATGAAAAACTGTTTTTT. Translated: CASSFLGLINEKLFF.